Listed below are T cell receptor beta chains from one sample, sequenced in a study of cytomegalovirus exposure and HLA in healthy donors. The data were produced by immunoSEQ multiplex PCR, yet TCRdb's version contains in-frame clones alone and is incomplete. Counted here are roughly 180,000 clones, almost 85% occurring once; the ten biggest clones make up around 0.96%. Material for sequencing was PBMCs. The receptors originated from a man aged 25 to 40 in good health and CMV-seronegative. The CDR3 runs from the conserved cysteine through the conserved F or W. Fields, in order: J gene, V gene, CDR3 protein.

TRBJ2-7	TRBV7-3	CASSSSGTSPYEQYF
TRBJ2-5	TRBV10-3	CAMAGFEEETQYF
TRBJ1-6	TRBV27	CASSFQGQGASPLHF
TRBJ1-2	TRBV4-3	CASSQDRFGYYGYTF
TRBJ2-2	TRBV6-5	CASRRDWNTGELFF
TRBJ2-7	TRBV6-1	CASRDRGAGYEQYF
TRBJ1-5	TRBV7-2	CASSLTMGGGQPQHF
TRBJ1-2	TRBV2	CASSEFSTGDYGYTF
TRBJ2-1	TRBV27	CASSTVPKQHNEQFF
TRBJ2-7	TRBV6-1	CASSEAGVYEQYF
TRBJ2-1	TRBV28	CASSLRGRDEQFF
TRBJ2-7	TRBV7-2	CASSSKAGAPRYEQYF
TRBJ1-2	TRBV5-1	CASSLETVGGYTF
TRBJ2-1	TRBV5-1	CASSLAAGGSYNEQFF
TRBJ2-7	TRBV4-1	CASSQANGGPYEQYF